Shown below are 25 T cell receptor beta chains from a single sample sequenced in a study of Ad26.COV2.S vaccination and SARS-CoV-2 variants. Treatment specified: approximately 18 received Ad26.COV2.S at low or high dose, single or two shots; 5 received placebo; per-sample allocation not given. All samples were drawn on day 63, counting from the first vaccine or placebo injection. TCRdb's table, derived via immunoSEQ multiplex PCR, lists solely in-frame clones and lacks some. The sample has about 350,000 clones, less than 90% seen once. Sample: peripheral blood, taken in a trial of Ad26.COV2.S vaccine versus placebo. The receptors were sampled from a person aged 18 to 65 who received the Ad26.COV2.S COVID-19 vaccine or a placebo.

This clone has a single count. The chain couples TRBV7-8 to TRBJ1-2; 8 positions match TRBD1. The germline CDR1 and CDR2 sequences are SGHVS and FQNEAQ. CDR3 length: 17 amino acids. With 4 bases clipped from V and 2 bases from J, the junction kept 12 bases outside the gene matches. The CDR3 here is CASSSSWGQGANYGYTF. The DNA for the CDR3 is TGTGCCAGCAGCTCCTCTTGGGGGCAGGGGGCCAACTATGGCTACACCTTC.

As regards this clone: This specimen includes other DNA sequences encoding the same CDR3. This sequence joins TRBV7-2 and TRBJ2-2, with D tentatively TRBD2 (5 bases). CDR1 is SGHTA and CDR2 is FQGNSA in the germline V gene. V lost 1 base to trimming and J lost 3 bases, with 6 bases between them. This CDR3 has 14 residues. The CDR3: CASSLGGYTGELFF. The DNA for the CDR3 is TGTGCCAGCAGCTTAGGAGGGTACACCGGGGAGCTGTTTTTT.

V is TRBV7-9 and J is TRBJ2-2; tentative D call: TRBD1 (6 bases). The length of the CDR3 is 13 residues. V was clipped by 5 bases and J by 9 bases, with 13 bases between them. Germline values: CDR1 SEHNR, CDR2 FQNEAQ (reference sequence). The chain's CDR3 is CASSRIQGWELFF. CDR3 bases: TGTGCCAGCAGCAGAATACAGGGTTGGGAGCTGTTTTTT. Full variable domain (outside the CDR3, taken from reference TRBV7-9 and TRBJ2-2): DTGVSQNPRHKITKRGQNVTFRCDPISEHNRLYWYRQTLGQGPEFLTYFQNEAQLEKSRLLSDRFSAERPKGSFSTLEIQRTEQGDSAMYLCASSRIQGWELFFGEGSRLTVL.

The chain has TRBV5-1 and TRBJ2-3, with TRBD1 matching over 12 bases. Trimming removed 4 bases from V and 2 bases from J; junction bases left unmatched: 5. The CDR3 totals 16 residues. Germline values: CDR1 SGHRS, CDR2 YFSETQ. The CDR3 coding sequence is TGCGCCAGCAGCGCGGGGACAGGGGGCTACACAGATACGCAGTATTTT. Its protein product is CASSAGTGGYTDTQYF.

J is TRBJ2-1 and V is TRBV7-3; 9 bases match TRBD2. Germline loops: CDR1 SGHTA, CDR2 FQGTGA. After removal of 1 base from V and 7 bases from J, the junction contained 14 bases not matched to a gene. This CDR3 comprises 18 residues. CDR3 amino acids: CASSLNSPGLAGGNEQFF. Written as DNA, the CDR3 is TGTGCCAGCAGCTTAAATTCACCGGGACTAGCAGGTGGAAATGAGCAGTTCTTC.

The V call is TRBV30, the J call TRBJ1-2; 8 positions agree with TRBD1. CDR1 and CDR2 from the germline V gene are GTSNPN and SVGIG (reference sequence). The CDR3 covers 16 residues. V trimming: 3 bases; J trimming: 2 bases; junction bases outside the gene matches: 11. This chain's CDR3 is CAWSGQGINPNYGYTF. Written as DNA, the CDR3 is TGTGCCTGGAGCGGACAGGGAATAAATCCCAACTATGGCTACACCTTC.

The V gene is TRBV5-4, the J gene TRBJ1-1; no firm D call. The ends were cut back, 0 bases at V and 0 bases at J, with 3 bases in the middle. This CDR3 has 13 residues. CDR1 is SGHNT and CDR2 is YYREEE in the germline V gene (reference sequence). This CDR3 reads CASSLVLNTEAFF. The DNA of the CDR3 is TGTGCCAGCAGCTTGGTCCTGAACACTGAAGCTTTCTTT.

A note on this clone: The junction and the germline gene differ at one end; a read error may be behind it. The chain carries TRBV7-9 and TRBJ2-7; 12 nucleotides align to TRBD2. The CDR3 is 13 residues long. CDR1 and CDR2 from the germline V gene are SEHNR and FQNEAQ (reference sequence). Here the CDR3 reads CASSLAGGPQQYF. In nucleotides, the CDR3 is TGTGCCAGCAGCCTAGCGGGGGGGCCGCAGCAGTACTTC.

A note on this clone: One end of the junction fails to match germline, which may point to a read error. The CDR3, as DNA: TGTGCCAGCTTACTAGGGCCGGGGACGCCGGGATCATTC. Its translation is CASLLGPGTPGSF. The chain carries TRBV7-9 and TRBJ2-7, with D perhaps given as TRBD1 or TRBD2 (5 bases each). This CDR3 contains 13 residues. Germline CDR1 and CDR2: SEHNR and FQNEAQ (reference sequence).

This chain uses TRBV10-3 with TRBJ1-3, with D unresolved. The CDR3 runs to 16 residues. Germline V lookup: CDR1 ENHRY, CDR2 SYGVKD. Trimming stripped 2 bases from V and 0 bases from J, with 11 bases between. This CDR3 is CAISEVTVSSGNTIYF. The CDR3 nucleotides are TGTGCCATCAGTGAGGTGACGGTTAGCTCTGGAAACACCATATATTTT.

This rearrangement joins TRBV11-3 to TRBJ2-2, with 11 bases matching TRBD2. Germline assignment: CDR1 SGHNT and CDR2 YENEEA. J lost 5 bases, V lost 5 bases, and 7 bases had no gene match. This CDR3 spans 16 amino acids. This CDR3 reads CASSAVAGGSTGELFF. The CDR3 coding sequence is TGTGCCAGCAGCGCGGTAGCGGGGGGGAGTACCGGGGAGCTGTTTTTT. The variable domain in full, completed from reference TRBV11-3 and TRBJ2-2, reads EAGVVQSPRYKIIEKKQPVAFWCNPISGHNTLYWYLQNLGQGPELLIRYENEEAVDDSQLPKDRFSAERLKGVDSTLKIQPAELGDSAVYLCASSAVAGGSTGELFFGEGSRLTVL.

The V gene is TRBV6-6, the J gene TRBJ2-3; no clear D gene. The germline gives CDR1 MNHNY, CDR2 SVGAGI (reference sequence). This CDR3 contains 12 residues. Trimming pared 4 bases from V and 3 bases from J, leaving 5 bases between. CDR3 residues: CASSSRTDTQYF. DNA for the CDR3: TGTGCCAGCAGTTCCAGGACAGATACGCAGTATTTT.

The genes are TRBV5-1 and TRBJ1-5, with TRBD1 as a possible D gene (6 bases). The CDR3 has 17 residues. Germline CDR1 reads SGHRS; CDR2 reads YFSETQ. V was pared by 0 bases and J by 4 bases, with 17 bases between. DNA of the CDR3: TGCGCCAGCAGCTTGGCCGGGGGGCTTTTGAGTAATCAGCCCCAGCATTTT. As protein: CASSLAGGLLSNQPQHF. Full variable domain (remainder filled in from reference TRBV5-1 and TRBJ1-5): KAGVTQTPRYLIKTRGQQVTLSCSPISGHRSVSWYQQTPGQGLQFLFEYFSETQRNKGNFPGRFSGRQFSNSRSEMNVSTLELGDSALYLCASSLAGGLLSNQPQHFGDGTRLSIL.

J is TRBJ2-3 and V is TRBV19, with D hard to call. Germline V lookup: CDR1 LNHDA, CDR2 SQIVND (reference sequence). Trimming stripped 1 base from V and 7 bases from J, with 9 bases between. The CDR3 consists of 13 residues. Here the CDR3 reads CASSIAGPNTQYF. For the CDR3, the DNA is TGTGCCAGTAGTATAGCCGGACCAAATACGCAGTATTTT.

This chain uses TRBV18 with TRBJ1-5, with D perhaps matching TRBD1 (5 bases). Germline assignment: CDR1 KGHSH and CDR2 LQKENI. The CDR3 extends over 15 amino acids. Deletions cut 2 bases from V and 6 bases from J, with 14 bases between. CDR3 protein: CASSPSGGGGQPQHF. In DNA form, the CDR3 reads TGTGCCAGCTCACCATCCGGCGGGGGAGGTCAGCCCCAGCATTTT. The full variable domain, completed using reference TRBV18 and TRBJ1-5, is NAGVMQNPRHLVRRRGQEARLRCSPMKGHSHVYWYRQLPEEGLKFMVYLQKENIIDESGMPKERFSAEFPKEGPSILRIQQVVRGDSAAYFCASSPSGGGGQPQHFGDGTRLSIL.

V is TRBV19 and J is TRBJ1-6; no clear D gene. CDR3 length: 14 amino acids. V was pared by 5 bases and J by 10 bases, with 15 bases between. Germline V gives CDR1 LNHDA, CDR2 SQIVND (reference sequence). The CDR3 bases are TGTGCCAGTAGTCATGGCAGGATCGAGTCACCCCTCCACTTT. Translated: CASSHGRIESPLHF.

This clone was counted only a few times. The genes are TRBV6-2 or TRBV6-3 and TRBJ2-3; TRBD2 agrees at 9 bases. Trimming cost V 5 bases and J 4 bases; bases outside gene matches: 4. There are 14 residues in the CDR3. From germline, CDR1 is MNHEY and CDR2 SVGEGT. The CDR3 here is CASSRTSESDTQYF. DNA of the CDR3: TGTGCCAGCAGTCGGACTAGCGAGTCAGATACGCAGTATTTT.

The J gene is TRBJ1-2, the V gene TRBV25-1; D is undetermined. Trimming took off 4 bases at V and 4 bases at J, with 10 bases between the two ends. Germline V gene lookup returns CDR1 MGHDK and CDR2 SYGVNS. CDR3 length: 13 residues. DNA for the CDR3: TGTGCCAGCAGTGTCACTTTCACCTATGGCTACACCTTC. Translating gives CASSVTFTYGYTF.

This clone is a singleton in its sample. V and J are TRBV19 and TRBJ1-6; 10 bases line up with TRBD1. Per the germline V gene, CDR1 is LNHDA and CDR2 is SQIVND (reference sequence). Trimming at V came to 4 bases and at J to 7 bases, leaving 22 bases not matched to a gene. The length of the CDR3 is 21 residues. The CDR3 DNA is TGTGCCAGTAGTACCCGCGGGACAGGGGTAGGAGGGGGTGCGAAAAATTCACCCCTCCACTTT. It translates to CASSTRGTGVGGGAKNSPLHF.

The DNA for the CDR3 is TGCGCCAGCAGCTCACTGCCGGGGGCAGGAAGAGACCAAGAGACCCAGTACTTC. It specifies CASSSLPGAGRDQETQYF. J is TRBJ2-5 and V is TRBV5-1; the D call may be TRBD1 or TRBD2 (6 bases each). CDR3 length: 18 residues. Trimming cost V 3 bases and J 0 bases, with 21 bases left between them. Per germline, CDR1 SGHRS and CDR2 YFSETQ.

The chain carries TRBV7-3 and TRBJ2-1, with TRBD2 matching over 12 bases. The CDR3 has 16 amino acids. The germline V gene encodes CDR1 SGHTA and CDR2 FQGTGA. Germline trimming cut 3 bases from V and 10 bases from J; bases unmatched to any gene: 10. The CDR3 DNA follows: TGTGCCAGCAGCTTTGTGCCGCTAGCGGGGGGGCCCGAGCAGTTCTTC. It translates to CASSFVPLAGGPEQFF.

This clone has just one count. The V and J genes are TRBV5-7 and TRBJ1-4; D remains ambiguous. TRBV5-7 is assigned to the ORF class and has an uncertain function. V dropped 2 bases and J dropped 8 bases, with 4 bases sitting between them. CDR3 size: 11 residues. The CDR3 coding sequence is TGTGCCAGCAGCTTTCTCGAAAAACTGTTTTTT. Translation: CASSFLEKLFF.

V is TRBV27 and J is TRBJ2-2, with D perhaps TRBD1 (6 bases). Trimming took 0 bases from V and 4 from J, leaving 15 bases between them. CDR3 length: 17 residues. Looked up from germline, CDR1 is MNHEY and CDR2 is SMNVEV (reference sequence). In nucleotides, the CDR3 is TGTGCCAGCAGTTTATCGGTATTTGTGGGGGCCACCGGGGAGCTGTTTTTT. Protein product: CASSLSVFVGATGELFF.

This clone was found a few times. This chain joins TRBV19 and TRBJ2-6; D ambiguous. CDR1 is LNHDA, CDR2 SQIVND, per germline (reference sequence). V was pared by 5 bases and J by 0 bases, with 11 bases between. The CDR3 length is 16 residues. For the CDR3, the DNA is TGTGCCAGTAGTCACGGAATCGGCTCTGGGGCCAACGTCCTGACTTTC. Translating it yields CASSHGIGSGANVLTF.

This chain connects TRBV7-8 to TRBJ1-2; possibly TRBD1 for D (6 bases). From germline, CDR1 is SGHVS and CDR2 FQNEAQ. V was shortened by 1 base and J by 4 bases, with 16 bases between the two germline ends. The CDR3 length is 16 residues. Here the CDR3 reads CASSLVSRGNPYGYTF. The CDR3, as DNA: TGTGCCAGCAGCTTAGTGTCGAGGGGGAATCCCTATGGCTACACCTTC.